These 23 T cell receptor beta chains were sequenced from one sample in a study of blood T cell repertoires in COVID-19. Measured with immunoSEQ multiplex PCR; TCRdb has only the in-frame clones, and not every one. Among 80,000 or so clones listed, about 88% were seen once. Sequences were obtained from peripheral blood. These receptors came from a human donor in a cohort sampled during active COVID-19.

The table lists this clone with a count of one. The chain carries TRBV10-3 and TRBJ2-5; tentatively, D is TRBD2 (5 bases). CDR3 length equals 13 residues. V lost 4 bases and J 4 bases, leaving 10 bases between the germline ends. Germline V gene data show CDR1 as ENHRY and CDR2 as SYGVKD. The CDR3 loop reads CAISGGKGETQYF. The CDR3 coding sequence is TGTGCCATCAGTGGAGGGAAGGGAGAGACCCAGTACTTC.

The J gene is TRBJ1-3, the V gene TRBV29-1, with TRBD1 identical over 12 bases. This CDR3 is built from 17 residues. Per the germline V gene, CDR1 is SQVTM and CDR2 is ANQGSEA. The V gene end was trimmed by 2 bases and the J gene end by 3 bases; junction bases not matched to a gene: 8. The CDR3 coding sequence is TGCAGCGTTGAATTTTTAAGGGACAGGGGGCTTGGAAACACCATATATTTT. As protein: CSVEFLRDRGLGNTIYF.

This chain joins TRBV13 and TRBJ2-7, with TRBD1 matching 11 bases. From germline, CDR1 is PRHDT and CDR2 FYEKMQ (reference sequence). This CDR3 is 16 amino acids long. V gave up 1 base and J gave up 3 bases; unmatched junction bases: 5. The CDR3 reads CASSLEGQGGFYEQYF. The CDR3 coding sequence is TGTGCCAGCAGCTTAGAGGGACAGGGGGGATTCTACGAGCAGTACTTC.

V usage is TRBV4-1 and J usage is TRBJ1-6, with D perhaps TRBD1 (6 bases). Germline CDR1 and CDR2: MGHRA and YSYEKL. Deletions cut 5 bases from V and 9 bases from J, with 20 bases between. The CDR3 runs to 16 residues. The CDR3 DNA sequence: TGCGCCAGCAGCGAGCGGCATGGACAGCATCCTTCACCCCTCCACTTT. It yields the protein CASSERHGQHPSPLHF.

The V gene is TRBV7-3, the J gene TRBJ2-5, with a weak D call TRBD1 (5 bases). V was clipped by 2 bases and J by 1 base, with 14 bases between them. Germline V gene data show CDR1 as SGHTA and CDR2 as FQGTGA. This CDR3 is 16 amino acids long. CDR3 amino acids: CASSLGPGIGQETQYF. CDR3 DNA sequence: TGTGCCAGCAGCTTAGGACCAGGGATTGGCCAAGAGACCCAGTACTTC.

The V and J genes are TRBV7-9 and TRBJ1-2; 12 bases line up with TRBD1. From germline, CDR1 is SEHNR and CDR2 FQNEAQ (reference sequence). The CDR3 loop spans 18 amino acids. Trimming took 5 bases from V and 0 from J; bases not matched to a gene: 10. The CDR3 DNA reads as TGTGCCAGCAGCCCCCGGTTTGGGACAGGGGGCACTAACTATGGCTACACCTTC. Its translation is CASSPRFGTGGTNYGYTF.

The J gene is TRBJ2-1, the V gene TRBV5-1; 10 bases fit TRBD2. Germline CDR1 reads SGHRS; CDR2 reads YFSETQ. The V and J ends lost 0 bases and 7 bases, in that order; junction bases with no gene match: 10. There are 17 residues in the CDR3. The CDR3 DNA follows: TGCGCCAGCAGCTTGGGAGGGACTAGCGTTTTGGGGAATGAGCAGTTCTTC. Translated: CASSLGGTSVLGNEQFF.

The chain joins TRBV5-5 to TRBJ2-3, with 10 bases aligning to TRBD2. CDR3 length equals 15 residues. The germline V gene encodes CDR1 SGHKS and CDR2 YYEKEE (reference sequence). V lost 2 bases, J lost 3 bases, and 3 bases stayed unmatched. The CDR3 region is CASSFSGRRTDTQYF. CDR3 in DNA: TGTGCCAGCAGCTTTAGCGGGAGGAGAACAGATACGCAGTATTTT.

The chain couples TRBV24-1 to TRBJ2-3; TRBD2 aligns across 14 bases. Germline V lookup: CDR1 KGHDR, CDR2 SFDVKD. The CDR3 totals 16 residues. The ends lost 7 bases at V and 5 bases at J; junction bases unmatched: 7. The CDR3 region is CATSHSGTSGGDTQYF. CDR3 coding DNA: TGTGCCACCAGCCATTCCGGGACTAGCGGGGGAGATACGCAGTATTTT.

The CDR3 DNA reads TGTGCCACCAGCAGAGCGGGAGTAAGGGAGACCCAGTACTTC. This codes for CATSRAGVRETQYF. The chain is built from TRBV15 and TRBJ2-5; the D gene is possibly TRBD2 (6 bases). The CDR3 contains 14 residues. The germline V and J ends were trimmed by 1 base and 5 bases, with 11 bases remaining between them. CDR1 and CDR2 from the germline V gene are LNHNV and YYDKDF (reference sequence).

The chain couples TRBV5-1 to TRBJ2-7, with 9 nucleotides matching TRBD1. The CDR3 totals 14 residues. Germline V gives CDR1 SGHRS, CDR2 YFSETQ. Trimming at V came to 3 bases and at J to 6 bases, leaving 7 bases not matched to a gene. This CDR3 is CASSYEGTGSEQYF. In DNA form, the CDR3 reads TGCGCCAGCAGCTACGAAGGGACAGGGTCCGAGCAGTACTTC.

The rearrangement joins TRBV7-2 to TRBJ2-7, with 10 positions matching TRBD1. CDR3 length: 15 residues. The junction had 9 bases not matched to a gene; V was cut back by 4 bases and J by 6 bases. Germline V lookup: CDR1 SGHTA, CDR2 FQGNSA. The CDR3 DNA sequence: TGTGCCAGCAGCTCCGCCGGGACAGGGGATAGCGAGCAGTACTTC. Protein: CASSSAGTGDSEQYF.

The gene calls are TRBV6-1 and TRBJ2-1, with 10 bases identical to TRBD2. The CDR3 is made up of 15 amino acids. Germline-derived CDR1 and CDR2 are MNHNS and SASEGT. Unmatched junction bases numbered 4, after V lost 3 bases and J lost 5 bases. For the CDR3, the DNA is TGTGCCAGCAGTGAGGAGCGGGGGGGGAACAATGAGCAGTTCTTC. This translates into CASSEERGGNNEQFF.

The rearrangement links TRBV12-3 or TRBV12-4 to TRBJ1-6, with D unclear. V was pared by 6 bases and J by 9 bases, with 9 bases between. The CDR3 totals 12 residues. CDR3 amino acids: CASSSVPSPLHF. Written as DNA, the CDR3 is TGTGCCAGCAGCTCAGTACCTTCACCCCTCCACTTT.

The chain recombines TRBV6-5 with TRBJ2-3; no clear D gene. Germline V gives CDR1 MNHEY, CDR2 SVGAGI. The CDR3 sequence is 14 residues long. Trimming pared 7 bases from V and 0 bases from J, leaving 11 bases between. As DNA, the CDR3 is TGTGCCAGCACAGTAAGCGCTAGCACAGATACGCAGTATTTT. Residues: CASTVSASTDTQYF.

The chain links TRBV29-1 to TRBJ1-1; D may be TRBD1 (6 bases). Trimming removed 3 bases at V and 7 bases at J, with 9 bases between. Germline CDR1 SQVTM, CDR2 ANQGSEA. The CDR3 covers 11 residues. The DNA of the CDR3 is TGCAGCGTTGAGAGGACAGTTGAAGCTTTCTTT. The encoded protein is CSVERTVEAFF.

CDR3 amino acids: CASSTDPDRGRSYGYTF. CDR3 nucleotides: TGTGCCAGTAGCACCGACCCCGACAGGGGCAGGAGTTATGGCTACACCTTC. The V and J genes are TRBV19 and TRBJ1-2; 8 bases map to TRBD1. This CDR3 contains 17 residues. The germline CDR1 and CDR2 sequences are LNHDA and SQIVND (reference sequence). The V segment lost 6 bases and the J segment 5 bases; nucleotides outside the gene matches: 17.

This clone has only one observation. This chain connects TRBV19 to TRBJ2-7; no definite D call. V was pared by 5 bases and J by 2 bases, with 28 bases between. The CDR3 contains 19 residues. From germline, CDR1 is LNHDA and CDR2 SQIVND (reference sequence). CDR3 bases: TGTGCCAGTAGTCTCCATTTACCCCCGACCGAATTAGCCACCTACGAGCAGTACTTC. Protein: CASSLHLPPTELATYEQYF.

The rearrangement joins TRBV27 to TRBJ2-5; 10 bases agree with TRBD2. Trimming took 7 bases from V and 3 from J; bases not matched to a gene: 2. CDR1 and CDR2 from the germline V gene are MNHEY and SMNVEV (reference sequence). There are 13 residues in the CDR3. The CDR3 nucleotides are TGTGCCAGCACCGGACTAGCGGAAGAGACCCAGTACTTC. Protein: CASTGLAEETQYF.

The CDR3 is CASSSVRQGKETQYF. The CDR3 nucleotides read TGTGCCAGCAGCTCCGTCCGACAGGGGAAAGAGACCCAGTACTTC. The gene calls are TRBV7-9 and TRBJ2-5, with 8 bases identical to TRBD1. Germline assignment: CDR1 SEHNR and CDR2 FQNEAQ (reference sequence). The CDR3 length is 15 residues. V was clipped by 4 bases and J by 3 bases; unmatched bases: 7.

J is TRBJ2-1 and V is TRBV6-4; D is unresolved. The CDR3 is 14 residues long. V was clipped by 2 bases and J by 6 bases, with 11 bases between them. Looked up from germline, CDR1 is MRHNA and CDR2 is SNTAGT. The DNA of the CDR3 is TGTGCCAGCAGTGACGAGGTTAACTCCAATGAGCAGTTCTTC. This sequence encodes CASSDEVNSNEQFF.

The chain has TRBV6-2 or TRBV6-3 and TRBJ2-1; the match to TRBD2 covers 11 bases. The junction had 14 bases not matched to a gene; V was cut back by 7 bases and J by 0 bases. Germline CDR1 MNHEY, CDR2 SVGEGT. The CDR3 is 19 amino acids. DNA of the CDR3: TGTGCCAGCACCCCGGGGGGACTAGCGGAGTTCCGCTCCTACAATGAGCAGTTCTTC. It codes for CASTPGGLAEFRSYNEQFF.

This chain links TRBV7-3 with TRBJ1-2; the D gene is possibly TRBD1 (5 bases). The CDR3 sequence is 15 residues long. Germline CDR1 and CDR2: SGHTA and FQGTGA. With 0 bases removed from V and 4 bases from J, the gap between germline ends came to 12 bases. The CDR3 spells CASSLTAGASYGYTF. In DNA form, the CDR3 reads TGTGCCAGCAGCTTAACAGCTGGGGCTTCCTATGGCTACACCTTC. Full variable domain (missing parts from reference TRBV7-3 and TRBJ1-2): GAGVSQTPSNKVTEKGKYVELRCDPISGHTALYWYRQSLGQGPEFLIYFQGTGAADDSGLPNDRFFAVRPEGSVSTLKIQRTERGDSAVYLCASSLTAGASYGYTFGSGTRLTVV.